What follows describes a single TCR beta chain. Antigen unknown. Other DNA sequences of this sample code for an identical CDR3. This specimen comes from a study of regulatory and conventional T cells in RAG deficiency. Study-wide points: Shorter CDR3s in all patient subsets; >75% Treg-Tconv overlap in Omenn.

Germline V gives CDR1 SNHLY, CDR2 FYNNEI. The CDR3 totals 17 residues. Losses at the gene ends were 6 bases for V and 0 bases for J; bases not matched to a gene: 6. Blood CD4+ CD25-low CD127-high conventional T cells supplied the genomic DNA template. Sequencing was performed with immunoSEQ multiplex PCR; in TCRdb, only in-frame clones are kept and a portion is missing. The sample has over 45,000 clones; 80% to 90% are singletons. This sample also appeared in a second study, on regulatory T cells. That investigation notes: The PCR used 52 TRBV and 13 TRBJ primers.

The V gene is TRBV2, the J gene TRBJ2-3; 13 bases map to TRBD2. Source material: CD4+ effector T cells sorted from blood. This receptor was obtained from a human donor in good health. CDR3 sequence (DNA): TGTGCCAGCAGACCCGGACTAGCGGGGGCCAGCACAGATACGCAGTATTTT. Its protein product is CASRPGLAGASTDTQYF. Together with reference TRBV2 and TRBJ2-3, the CDR3 gives the full variable domain: EPEVTQTPSHQVTQMGQEVILRCVPISNHLYFYWYRQILGQKVEFLVSFYNNEISEKSEIFDDQFSVERPDGSNFTLKIRSTKLEDSAMYFCASRPGLAGASTDTQYFGPGTRLTVL.